This T cell receptor (beta chain) was captured in a study of blood T cells in healthy people across ages. Concerning this clonotype: The antigen remains undetermined.

A second PCR of 7 to 11 cycles used a sample-barcoded 5' primer and a J-beta primer mix. MiXCR, run by TCRdb on the 5' RACE reads, gives a single entry per CDR3 protein. The repertoire holds about 1,400,000 distinct CDR3 sequences, 59% seen once, with over 5% in the top ten. This CDR3 is 13 amino acids long. Trimming stripped 2 bases from V and 4 bases from J, with 8 bases between. Germline values: CDR1 LGHDT, CDR2 YNNKEL (reference sequence). Study outcomes and limitations: Unknown CMV status may confound age-related changes in expanded clones. Since the PBMCs were unsorted, naive and antigen-experienced cells could not be conclusively compared. Aged donors had fewer naive CD4+ cells and lower diversity than long-lived donors.

Every donor provided 8.5 to 10 milliliters of peripheral blood. The source is a man between 18 and 35 years old in good health. The sample was blood. The chain couples TRBV3-1 to TRBJ1-2; D unclear. In nucleotides, the CDR3 is TGTGCCAGCAGCCAAAAGGGAGTCTATGGCTACACCTTC. Translation gives CASSQKGVYGYTF.